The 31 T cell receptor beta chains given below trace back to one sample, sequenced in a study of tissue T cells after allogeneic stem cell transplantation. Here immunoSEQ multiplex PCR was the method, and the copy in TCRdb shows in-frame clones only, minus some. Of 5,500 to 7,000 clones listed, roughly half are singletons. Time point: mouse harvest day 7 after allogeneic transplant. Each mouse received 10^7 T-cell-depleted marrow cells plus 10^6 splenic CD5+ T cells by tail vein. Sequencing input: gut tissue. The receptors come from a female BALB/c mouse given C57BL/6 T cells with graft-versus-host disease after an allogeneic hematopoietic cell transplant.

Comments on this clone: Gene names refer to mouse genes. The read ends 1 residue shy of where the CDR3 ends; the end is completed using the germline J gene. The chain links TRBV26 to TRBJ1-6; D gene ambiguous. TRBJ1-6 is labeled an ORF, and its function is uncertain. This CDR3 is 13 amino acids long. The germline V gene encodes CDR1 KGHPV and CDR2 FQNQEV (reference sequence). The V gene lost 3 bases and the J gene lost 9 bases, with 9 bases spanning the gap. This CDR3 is CASSLGNSSPLYF. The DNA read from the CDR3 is TGTGCCAGCAGTCTAGGAAACAGTTCGCCCCTCTAC.

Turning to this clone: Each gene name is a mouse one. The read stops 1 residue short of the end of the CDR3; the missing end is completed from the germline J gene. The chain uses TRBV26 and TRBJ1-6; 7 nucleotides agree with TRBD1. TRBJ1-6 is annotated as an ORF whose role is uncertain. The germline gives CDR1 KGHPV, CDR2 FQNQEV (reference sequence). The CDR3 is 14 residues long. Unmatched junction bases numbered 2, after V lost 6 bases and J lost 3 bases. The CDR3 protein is CASSGTVYNSPLYF. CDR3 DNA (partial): TGTGCCAGCAGCGGGACAGTCTATAATTCGCCCCTCTAC.

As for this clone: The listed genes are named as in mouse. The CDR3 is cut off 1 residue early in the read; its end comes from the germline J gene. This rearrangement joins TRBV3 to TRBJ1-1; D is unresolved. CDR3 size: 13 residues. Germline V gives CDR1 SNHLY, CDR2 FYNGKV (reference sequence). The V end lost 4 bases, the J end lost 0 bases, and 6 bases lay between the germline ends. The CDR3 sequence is CASSSFANTEVFF. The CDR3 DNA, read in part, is TGTGCCAGCAGCTCCTTTGCAAACACAGAAGTCTTC.

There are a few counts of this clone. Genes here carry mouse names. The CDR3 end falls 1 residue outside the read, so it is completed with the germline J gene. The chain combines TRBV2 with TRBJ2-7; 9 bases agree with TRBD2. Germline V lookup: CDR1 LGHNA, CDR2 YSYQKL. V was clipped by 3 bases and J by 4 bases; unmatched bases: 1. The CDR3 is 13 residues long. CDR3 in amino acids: CASSHGTGYEQYF. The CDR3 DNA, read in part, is TGTGCCAGCAGCCACGGGACTGGGTATGAACAGTAC.

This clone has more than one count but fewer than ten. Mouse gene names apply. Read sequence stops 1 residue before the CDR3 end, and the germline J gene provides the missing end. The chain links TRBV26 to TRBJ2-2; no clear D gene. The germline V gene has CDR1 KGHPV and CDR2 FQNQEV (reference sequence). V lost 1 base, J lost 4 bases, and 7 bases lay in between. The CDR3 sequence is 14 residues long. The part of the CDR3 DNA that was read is TGTGCCAGCAGTCTGTTGGGTGGCACCGGGCAGCTCTAC. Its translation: CASSLLGGTGQLY. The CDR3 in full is CASSLLGGTGQLYF.

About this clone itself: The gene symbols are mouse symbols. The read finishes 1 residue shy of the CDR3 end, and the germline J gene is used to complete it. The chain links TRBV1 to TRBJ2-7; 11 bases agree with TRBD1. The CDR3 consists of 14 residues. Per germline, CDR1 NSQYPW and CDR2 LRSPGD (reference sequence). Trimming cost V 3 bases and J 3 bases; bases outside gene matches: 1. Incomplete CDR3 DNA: TGCACCTGCAGTGCCGGGACAGGGGGCTATGAACAGTAC. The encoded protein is CTCSAGTGGYEQY. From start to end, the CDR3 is CTCSAGTGGYEQYF.

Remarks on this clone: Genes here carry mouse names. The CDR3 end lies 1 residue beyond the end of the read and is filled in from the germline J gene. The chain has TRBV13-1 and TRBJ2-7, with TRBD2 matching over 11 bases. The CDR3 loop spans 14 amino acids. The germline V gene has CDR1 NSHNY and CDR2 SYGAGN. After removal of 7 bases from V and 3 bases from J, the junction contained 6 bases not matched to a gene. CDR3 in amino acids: CASSRDWGNYEQYF. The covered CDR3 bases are TGTGCCAGCTCCCGGGACTGGGGGAACTATGAACAGTAC.

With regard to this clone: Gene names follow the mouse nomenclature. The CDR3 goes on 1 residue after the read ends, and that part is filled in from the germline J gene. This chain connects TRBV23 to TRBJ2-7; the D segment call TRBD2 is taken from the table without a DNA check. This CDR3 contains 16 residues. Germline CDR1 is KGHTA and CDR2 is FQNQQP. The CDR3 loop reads CSSSHVDWGAPYEQYF. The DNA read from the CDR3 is TGCTCCAGCAGTCACGTCGACTGGGGGGCCCCTTATGAACAGTAC.

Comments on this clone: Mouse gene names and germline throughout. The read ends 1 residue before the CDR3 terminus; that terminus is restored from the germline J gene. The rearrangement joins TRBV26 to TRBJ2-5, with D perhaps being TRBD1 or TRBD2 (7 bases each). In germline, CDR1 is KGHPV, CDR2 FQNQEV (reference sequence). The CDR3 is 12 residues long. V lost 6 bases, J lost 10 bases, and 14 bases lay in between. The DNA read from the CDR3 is TGTGCCAGCAGCCTCAGGGGGGGGGCCCAGTAC. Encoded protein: CASSLRGGAQY. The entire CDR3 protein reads CASSLRGGAQYF.

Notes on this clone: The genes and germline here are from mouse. The CDR3 spells CASSFGTGGGPNYAEQFF. CDR3 bases read: TGTGCCAGCAGTTTCGGGACTGGGGGGGGCCCTAACTATGCTGAGCAGTTC. The V call is TRBV14, the J call TRBJ2-1, with TRBD2 matching 13 bases. Read coverage stops 1 residue before the CDR3 terminus; the germline J gene supplies the remainder. The J segment lost 0 bases and the V segment lost 1 base, leaving 4 bases of the junction unmatched. This CDR3 is 18 amino acids long. CDR1 SGHDT and CDR2 FRDEAV come from the germline V gene.

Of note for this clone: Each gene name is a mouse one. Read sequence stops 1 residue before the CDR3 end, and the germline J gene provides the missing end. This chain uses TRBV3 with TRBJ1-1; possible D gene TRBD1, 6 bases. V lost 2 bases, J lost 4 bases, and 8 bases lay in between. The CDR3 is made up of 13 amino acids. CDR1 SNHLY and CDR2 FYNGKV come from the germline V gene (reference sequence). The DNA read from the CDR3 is TGTGCCAGCAGCTTAACAGGGACCACAGAAGTCTTC. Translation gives CASSLTGTTEVF. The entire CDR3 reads CASSLTGTTEVFF.

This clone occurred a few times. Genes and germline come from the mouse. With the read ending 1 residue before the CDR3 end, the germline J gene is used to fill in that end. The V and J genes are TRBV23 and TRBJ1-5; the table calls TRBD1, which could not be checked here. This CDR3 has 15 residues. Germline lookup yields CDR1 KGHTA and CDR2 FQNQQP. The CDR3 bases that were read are TGCTCCAGCAGCCTCGGACAGTATAACAACCAGGCTCCGCTT. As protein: CSSSLGQYNNQAPL. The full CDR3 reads CSSSLGQYNNQAPLF.

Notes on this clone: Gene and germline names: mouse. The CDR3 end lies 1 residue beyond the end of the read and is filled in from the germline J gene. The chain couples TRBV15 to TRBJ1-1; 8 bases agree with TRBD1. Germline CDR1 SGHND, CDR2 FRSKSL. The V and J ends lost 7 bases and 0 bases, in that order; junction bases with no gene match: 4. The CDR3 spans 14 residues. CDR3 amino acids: CASTPGQANTEVFF. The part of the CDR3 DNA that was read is TGTGCCAGCACCCCGGGACAGGCAAACACAGAAGTCTTC.

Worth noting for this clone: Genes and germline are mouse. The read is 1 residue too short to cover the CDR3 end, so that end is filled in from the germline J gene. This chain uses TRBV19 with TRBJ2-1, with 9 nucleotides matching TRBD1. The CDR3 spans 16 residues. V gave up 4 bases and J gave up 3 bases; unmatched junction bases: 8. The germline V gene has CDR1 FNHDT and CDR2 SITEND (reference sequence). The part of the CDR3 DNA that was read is TGTGCCAGCAGTCCCTCGGACAGGGGTTTCTATGCTGAGCAGTTC. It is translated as CASSPSDRGFYAEQF. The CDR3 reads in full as CASSPSDRGFYAEQFF. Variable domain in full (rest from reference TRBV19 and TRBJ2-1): GGIITQTPKFLIGQEGQKLTLKCQQNFNHDTMYWYRQDSGKGLRLIYYSITENDLQKGDLSEGYDASREKKSSFSLTVTSAQKNEMAVFLCASSPSDRGFYAEQFFGPGTRLTVL.

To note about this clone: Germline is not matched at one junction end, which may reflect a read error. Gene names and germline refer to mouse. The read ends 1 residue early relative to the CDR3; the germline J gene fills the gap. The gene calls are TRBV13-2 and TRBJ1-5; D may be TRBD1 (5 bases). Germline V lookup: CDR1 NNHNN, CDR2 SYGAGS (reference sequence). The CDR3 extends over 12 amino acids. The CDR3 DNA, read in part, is TGTGCCAGCAGTGACAGCAACCAGGCTCCGCTT. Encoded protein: CASSDSNQAPL. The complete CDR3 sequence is CASSDSNQAPLF.

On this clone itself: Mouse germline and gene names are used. CDR3 in amino acids: CASSRGVSNERLFF. The DNA read from the CDR3 is TGTGCCAGCAGTCGGGGGGTTTCCAACGAAAGATTATTT. The V call is TRBV26, the J call TRBJ1-4; perhaps TRBD1 as D (5 bases). The read stops 1 residue short of the end of the CDR3; the missing end is completed from the germline J gene. This CDR3 has 14 residues. The germline gives CDR1 KGHPV, CDR2 FQNQEV (reference sequence). V shed 4 bases and J shed 0 bases, with 6 bases lying between them.

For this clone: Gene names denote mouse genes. CDR3 sequence: CASSLTIQDTQYF. The part of the CDR3 DNA that was read is TGTGCCAGCAGTCTTACAATCCAAGACACCCAGTAC. This chain links TRBV26 with TRBJ2-5; no clear D. The read stops 1 residue short of the end of the CDR3; the missing end is completed from the germline J gene. Germline V CDR1 and CDR2: KGHPV, FQNQEV (reference sequence). This CDR3 spans 13 amino acids. Trimming left V 3 bases short and J 2 bases short, with 6 bases between.

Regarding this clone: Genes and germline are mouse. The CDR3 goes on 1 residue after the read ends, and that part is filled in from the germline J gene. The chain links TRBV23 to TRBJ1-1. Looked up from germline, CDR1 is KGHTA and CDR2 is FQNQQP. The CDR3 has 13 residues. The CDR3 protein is CSSSQSRGTEVFF. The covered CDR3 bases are TGCTCCAGCAGTCAAAGCCGGGGCACAGAAGTCTTC.

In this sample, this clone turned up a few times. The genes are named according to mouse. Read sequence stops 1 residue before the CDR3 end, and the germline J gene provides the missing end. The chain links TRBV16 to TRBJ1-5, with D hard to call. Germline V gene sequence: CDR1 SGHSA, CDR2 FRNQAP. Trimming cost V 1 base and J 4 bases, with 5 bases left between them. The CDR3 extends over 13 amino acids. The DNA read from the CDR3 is TGTGCAAGCAGCTTAGTGGCGAACCAGGCTCCGCTT. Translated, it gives CASSLVANQAPL. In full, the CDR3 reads CASSLVANQAPLF. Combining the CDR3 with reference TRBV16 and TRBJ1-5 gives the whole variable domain NAGVIQTPRHKVTGKGQEATLWCEPISGHSAVFWYRQTIVQGLEFLTYFRNQAPIDDSGMPKERFSAQMPNQSHSTLKIQSTQPQDSAVYLCASSLVANQAPLFGEGTRLSVL.

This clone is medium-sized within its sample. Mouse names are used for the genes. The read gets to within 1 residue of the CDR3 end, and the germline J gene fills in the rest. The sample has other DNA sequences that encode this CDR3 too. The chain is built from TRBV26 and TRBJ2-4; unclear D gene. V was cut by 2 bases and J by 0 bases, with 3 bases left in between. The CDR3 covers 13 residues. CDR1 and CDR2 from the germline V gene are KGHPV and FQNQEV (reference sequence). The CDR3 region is CASSLGSQNTLYF. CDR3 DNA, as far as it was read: TGTGCCAGCAGTCTGGGAAGTCAAAACACCTTGTAC.

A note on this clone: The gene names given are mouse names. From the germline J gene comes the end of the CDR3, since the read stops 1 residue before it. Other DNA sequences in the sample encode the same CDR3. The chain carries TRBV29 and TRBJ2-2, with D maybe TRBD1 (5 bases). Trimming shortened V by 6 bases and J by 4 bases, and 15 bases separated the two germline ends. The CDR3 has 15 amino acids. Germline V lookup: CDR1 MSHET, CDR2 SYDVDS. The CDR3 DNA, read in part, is TGTGCTAGCAGCTTAGGCAGGAGGGGCACCGGGCAGCTCTAC. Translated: CASSLGRRGTGQLY. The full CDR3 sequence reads CASSLGRRGTGQLYF.

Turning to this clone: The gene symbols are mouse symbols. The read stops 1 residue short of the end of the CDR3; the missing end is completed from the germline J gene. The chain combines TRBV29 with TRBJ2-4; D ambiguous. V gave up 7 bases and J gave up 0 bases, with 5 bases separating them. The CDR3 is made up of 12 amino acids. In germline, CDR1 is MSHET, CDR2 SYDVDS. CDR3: CASTNSQNTLYF. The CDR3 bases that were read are TGTGCTAGCACCAATAGTCAAAACACCTTGTAC.

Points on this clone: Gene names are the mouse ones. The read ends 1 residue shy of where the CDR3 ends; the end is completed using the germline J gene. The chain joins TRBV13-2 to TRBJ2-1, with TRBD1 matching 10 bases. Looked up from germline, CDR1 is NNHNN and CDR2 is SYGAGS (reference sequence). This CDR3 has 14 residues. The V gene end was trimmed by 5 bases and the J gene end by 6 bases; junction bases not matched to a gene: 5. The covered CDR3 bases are TGTGCCAGCGGGCGGGACAGGGGAGGTGCTGAGCAGTTC. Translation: CASGRDRGGAEQF. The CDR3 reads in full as CASGRDRGGAEQFF.

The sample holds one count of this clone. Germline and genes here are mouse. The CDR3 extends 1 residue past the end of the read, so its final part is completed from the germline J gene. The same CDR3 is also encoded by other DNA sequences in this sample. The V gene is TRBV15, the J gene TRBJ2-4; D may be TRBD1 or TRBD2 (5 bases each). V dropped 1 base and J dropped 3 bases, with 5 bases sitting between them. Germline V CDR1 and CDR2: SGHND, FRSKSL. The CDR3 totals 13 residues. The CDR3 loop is CASSLGGQNTLYF. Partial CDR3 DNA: TGTGCCAGCAGTTTAGGGGGCCAAAACACCTTGTAC.

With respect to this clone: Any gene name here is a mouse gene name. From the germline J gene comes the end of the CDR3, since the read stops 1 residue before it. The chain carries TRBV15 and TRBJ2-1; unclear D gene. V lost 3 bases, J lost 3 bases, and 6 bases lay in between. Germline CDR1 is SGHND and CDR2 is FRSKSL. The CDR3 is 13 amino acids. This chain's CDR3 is CASSLQVYAEQFF. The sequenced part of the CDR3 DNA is TGTGCCAGCAGTTTGCAGGTCTATGCTGAGCAGTTC.

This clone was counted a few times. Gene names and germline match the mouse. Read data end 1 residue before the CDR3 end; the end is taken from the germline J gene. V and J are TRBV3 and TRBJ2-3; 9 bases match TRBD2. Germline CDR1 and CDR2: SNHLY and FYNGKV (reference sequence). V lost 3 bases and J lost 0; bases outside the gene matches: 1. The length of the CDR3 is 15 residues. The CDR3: CASSLGLGSAETLYF. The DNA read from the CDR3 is TGTGCCAGCAGCTTGGGACTGGGTAGTGCAGAAACGCTGTAT. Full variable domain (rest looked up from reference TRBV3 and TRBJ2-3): GPKVLQIPSHQIIDMGQMVTLNCDPVSNHLYFYWYKQILGQQMEFLVNFYNGKVMEKSKLFKDQFSVERPDGSYFTLKIQPTALEDSAVYFCASSLGLGSAETLYFGSGTRLTVL.

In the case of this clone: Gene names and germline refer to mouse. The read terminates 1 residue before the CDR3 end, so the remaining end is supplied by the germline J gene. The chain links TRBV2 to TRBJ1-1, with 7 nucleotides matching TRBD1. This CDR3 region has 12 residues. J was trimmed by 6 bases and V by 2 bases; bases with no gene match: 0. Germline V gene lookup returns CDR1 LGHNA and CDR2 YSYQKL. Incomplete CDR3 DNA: TGTGCCAGCAGCCAAACAGGGGCAGAAGTCTTC. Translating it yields CASSQTGAEVF. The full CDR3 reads CASSQTGAEVFF.

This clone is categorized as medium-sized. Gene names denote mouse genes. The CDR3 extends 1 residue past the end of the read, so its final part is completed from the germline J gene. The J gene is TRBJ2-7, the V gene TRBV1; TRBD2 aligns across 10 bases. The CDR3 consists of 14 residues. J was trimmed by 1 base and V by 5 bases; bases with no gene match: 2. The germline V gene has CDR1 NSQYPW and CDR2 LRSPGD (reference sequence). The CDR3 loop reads CTCSPDWGSYEQYF. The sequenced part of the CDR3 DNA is TGCACCTGCAGTCCGGACTGGGGGTCCTATGAACAGTAC. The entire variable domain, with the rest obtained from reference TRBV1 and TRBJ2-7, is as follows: VTLLEQNPRWRLVPRGQAVNLRCILKNSQYPWMSWYQQDLQKQLQWLFTLRSPGDKEVKSLPGADYLATRVTDTELRLQVANMSQGRTLYCTCSPDWGSYEQYFGPGTRLTVL.

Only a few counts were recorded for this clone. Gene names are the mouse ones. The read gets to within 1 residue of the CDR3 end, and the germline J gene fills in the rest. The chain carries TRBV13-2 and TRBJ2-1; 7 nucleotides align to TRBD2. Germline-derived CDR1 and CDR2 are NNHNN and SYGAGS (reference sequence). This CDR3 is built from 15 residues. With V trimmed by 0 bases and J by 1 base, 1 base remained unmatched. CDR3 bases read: TGTGCCAGCGGTGATGCCTGGGGGAACTATGCTGAGCAGTTC. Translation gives CASGDAWGNYAEQF. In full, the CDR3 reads CASGDAWGNYAEQFF.

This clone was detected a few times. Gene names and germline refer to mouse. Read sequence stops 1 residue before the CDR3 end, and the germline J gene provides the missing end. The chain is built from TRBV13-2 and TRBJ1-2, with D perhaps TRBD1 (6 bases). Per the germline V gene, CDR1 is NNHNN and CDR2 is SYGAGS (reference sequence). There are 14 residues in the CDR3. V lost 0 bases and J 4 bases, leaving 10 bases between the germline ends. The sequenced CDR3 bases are TGTGCCAGCGGTGATGTGGGGGCGGGCTCCGACTACACC. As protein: CASGDVGAGSDYT. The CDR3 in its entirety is CASGDVGAGSDYTF.

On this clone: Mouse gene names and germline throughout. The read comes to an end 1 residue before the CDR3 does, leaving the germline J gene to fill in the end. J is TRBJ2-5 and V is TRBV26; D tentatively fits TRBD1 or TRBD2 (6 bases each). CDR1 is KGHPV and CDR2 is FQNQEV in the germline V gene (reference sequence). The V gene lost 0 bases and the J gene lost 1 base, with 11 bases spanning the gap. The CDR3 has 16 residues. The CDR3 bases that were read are TGTGCCAGCAGTCTGTCTGGGGGCGCGTACCAAGACACCCAGTAC. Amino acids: CASSLSGGAYQDTQY. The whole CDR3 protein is CASSLSGGAYQDTQYF.